Reported below is one T cell receptor beta chain. Its antigen remains unknown. This entry belongs to a study of post-analysis software for immune sequencing data. Study information: Several disease courses (relapsing-remitting, secondary progressive and progressive-relapsing) of multiple sclerosis were included. General study points: Patients had higher frequencies than controls of roughly five TRBV segments, including TRBV5-6, TRBV5-1 and TRBV20-1.

The CDR3 runs to 14 residues. V lost 1 base and J lost 4; bases outside the gene matches: 1. Germline CDR1 reads MNHNS; CDR2 reads SASEGT. Prepared TCR beta cDNA libraries contained unique molecular identifiers. TCRdb passed the PCR reads through MiXCR, listing each CDR3 protein once. The repertoire has roughly 870,000 distinct CDR3 sequences, around 53% of them found once; the top ten carry about 4.8%. The J gene is TRBJ2-1, the V gene TRBV6-1; 7 positions agree with TRBD2. The source is a girl under 18 with multiple sclerosis. The sequenced material came from blood. The CDR3 is CASSEGLAYNEQFF. CDR3 in DNA: TGTGCCAGCAGTGAAGGACTAGCTTACAATGAGCAGTTCTTC.